This T cell receptor (beta chain) is drawn from a study of cytomegalovirus exposure and HLA in healthy donors. Notes on the study in general: In the roughly 110 validation repertoires, about 94% of cluster scores exceeded 0, per a later analysis. The classifier reportedly diagnosed cytomegalovirus status with high sensitivity and specificity. The authors enumerated 150 to 200 TCR beta chains as linked to cytomegalovirus.

Worth noting for this clone: Its antigen is unknown.

The validation cohort, a group of 120 subjects, included the donors and was separate from the approximately 700-subject first cohort. V was trimmed by 1 base and J by 6 bases, leaving 16 bases between them. The CDR3 extends over 15 amino acids. Germline CDR1 is SGHTA and CDR2 is FQGNSA. The protocol was immunoSEQ multiplex PCR, while the TCRdb copy is restricted to in-frame clones and leaves out a portion. The sample consists of 120,000 or so clones, nearly 90% of them appearing once. The clonotype comes from a woman under 30 in good health and CMV-seronegative. The chain employs TRBV7-2 and TRBJ2-7; TRBD2 is a possible D gene (6 bases). Sample: PBMCs. The CDR3 coding sequence is TGTGCCAGCAGCTTAGACGGGAGCGGCCCGACCGAGCAGTACTTC. Protein: CASSLDGSGPTEQYF.